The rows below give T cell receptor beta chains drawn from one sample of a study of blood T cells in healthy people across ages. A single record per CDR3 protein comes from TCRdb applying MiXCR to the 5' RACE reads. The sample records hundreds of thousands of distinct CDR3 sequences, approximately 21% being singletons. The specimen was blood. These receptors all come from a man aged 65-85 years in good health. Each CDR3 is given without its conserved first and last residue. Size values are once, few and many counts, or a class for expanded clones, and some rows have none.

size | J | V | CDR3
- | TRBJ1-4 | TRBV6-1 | ASSEPKTGRTNEKLF
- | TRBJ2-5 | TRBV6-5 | AGSYGIGGGQETQY
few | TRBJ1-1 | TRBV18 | ASSDGHTEAF
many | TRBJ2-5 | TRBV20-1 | SVSGQKETQY
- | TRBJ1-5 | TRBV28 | ASSWDSYSNQPQH
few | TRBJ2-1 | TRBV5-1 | ASSSLAGGSNEQF
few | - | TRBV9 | ASSVASGPYNEQF
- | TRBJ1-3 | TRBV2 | ASSEGWKAGNTIY
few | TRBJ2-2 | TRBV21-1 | ASSQLQGPTGELF
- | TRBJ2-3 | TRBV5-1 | ASSFSGRATDTQY
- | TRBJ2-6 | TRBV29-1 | SVYSGSGANVLT
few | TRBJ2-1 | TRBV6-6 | ASSVGLAPPYNEQF
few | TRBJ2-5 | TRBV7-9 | ASRTDTQGAETQY
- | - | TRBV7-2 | ASSPKPGLGGDEQY
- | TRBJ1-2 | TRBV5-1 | ASSLPRDSGDGYT
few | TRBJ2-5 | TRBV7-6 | ASSFRVGGQGTQY